This TCR beta chain was found in a study of cytomegalovirus exposure and HLA in healthy donors. Overall study: Of the donors genotyped, about 410 in all, around 76% fell in the Caucasian-associated ancestry cluster.

V lost 2 bases and J lost 1, with 10 bases in between. Germline assignment: CDR1 GTSNPN and CDR2 SVGIG (reference sequence). The CDR3 extends over 14 amino acids. Broader study findings: Across donors, most TCRs were seen rarely, yet some public ones were widespread.

PCR employed 60 Vbeta and 13 Jbeta primers. Generated by immunoSEQ multiplex PCR, the TCRdb table keeps only in-frame clones and is missing some. The repertoire includes 200,000 to 250,000 clones, around 88% of them detected once, and roughly 1% sits in the top ten. The table lists this clone with a few counts. Antigen specificity is unknown. This clonotype was obtained from a woman between 18 and 29 years old in good health and CMV-seronegative. The sequenced sample consisted of PBMCs. The chain links TRBV30 to TRBJ2-3; the D gene is possibly TRBD2 (7 bases). The CDR3 bases are TGTGCCTGGAGTAAAGGGGGGGGCACAGATACGCAGTATTTT. Translating it yields CAWSKGGGTDTQYF.